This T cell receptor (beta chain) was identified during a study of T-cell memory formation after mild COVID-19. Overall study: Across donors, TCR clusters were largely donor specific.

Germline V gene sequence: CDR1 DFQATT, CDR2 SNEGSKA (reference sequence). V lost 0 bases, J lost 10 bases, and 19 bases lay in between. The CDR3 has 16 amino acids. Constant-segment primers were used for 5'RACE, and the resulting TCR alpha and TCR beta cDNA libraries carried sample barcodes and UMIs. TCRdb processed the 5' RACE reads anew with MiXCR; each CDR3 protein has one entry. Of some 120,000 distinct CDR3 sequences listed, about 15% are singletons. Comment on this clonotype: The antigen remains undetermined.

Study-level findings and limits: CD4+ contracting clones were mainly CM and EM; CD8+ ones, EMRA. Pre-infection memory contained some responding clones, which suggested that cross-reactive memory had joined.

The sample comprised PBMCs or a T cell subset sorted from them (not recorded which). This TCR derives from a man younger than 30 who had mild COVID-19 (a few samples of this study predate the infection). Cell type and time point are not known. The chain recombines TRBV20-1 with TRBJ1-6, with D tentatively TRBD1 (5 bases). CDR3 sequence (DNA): TGCAGTGCTAGAGATAGTGTCCGAGGGGCCGACTCACCCCTCCACTTT. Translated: CSARDSVRGADSPLHF.